The 25 T cell receptor beta chains in this list originate from one sample, sequenced in a study of glioma-infiltrating T cells after dendritic cell vaccination. The repertoire was sequenced with immunoSEQ multiplex PCR; TCRdb's copy has only in-frame clones and lacks some. The sample lists 30,000 to 40,000 clones, just under 85% occurring once. The sample in question was blood, obtained before dendritic cell vaccination. The receptors stem from a human donor with glioblastoma.

This clone came up a few times. The V and J genes are TRBV6-1 and TRBJ2-7, with 7 bases that match TRBD1. The CDR3 covers 14 residues. Germline CDR1 reads MNHNS; CDR2 reads SASEGT. Trimming took 7 bases from V and 3 from J; bases not matched to a gene: 9. CDR3 sequence: CASTRQGADYEQYF. Written as DNA, the CDR3 is TGTGCCAGCACCAGACAGGGTGCGGACTACGAGCAGTACTTC.

CDR3 in amino acids: CASSPGGQGTDTQYF. The CDR3 nucleotides read TGTGCCAGCAGCCCGGGGGGTCAAGGCACAGATACGCAGTATTTT. The chain recombines TRBV7-2 with TRBJ2-3; 7 positions match TRBD2. The CDR3 has 15 residues. The V gene end was trimmed by 5 bases and the J gene end by 1 base; junction bases not matched to a gene: 6. Per the germline V gene, CDR1 is SGHTA and CDR2 is FQGNSA.

This chain joins TRBV2 and TRBJ1-1, with D possibly TRBD1 on 6 matching bases. V shed 2 bases and J shed 6 bases, with 19 bases lying between them. This CDR3 is 16 amino acids long. The germline gives CDR1 SNHLY, CDR2 FYNNEI. The CDR3 coding sequence is TGTGCCAGCAGTGAATCTCCAGGACAGCTCGGCGCTGAAGCTTTCTTT. This encodes CASSESPGQLGAEAFF. The entire variable domain, with the rest obtained from reference TRBV2 and TRBJ1-1, is as follows: EPEVTQTPSHQVTQMGQEVILRCVPISNHLYFYWYRQILGQKVEFLVSFYNNEISEKSEIFDDQFSVERPDGSNFTLKIRSTKLEDSAMYFCASSESPGQLGAEAFFGQGTRLTVV.

This sequence joins TRBV10-2 and TRBJ1-5; D gene ambiguous. Germline CDR1 and CDR2: WSHSY and SAAADI. This CDR3 is 14 amino acids long. V lost 0 bases and J lost 7, with 10 bases in between. The CDR3 loop reads CASSESYSWQPQHF. The CDR3 region has the DNA TGCGCCAGCAGTGAGTCCTACAGTTGGCAGCCCCAGCATTTT.

The chain recombines TRBV4-3 with TRBJ1-1; the match to TRBD1 covers 7 bases. CDR1 and CDR2 (germline): LGHNA, YSLEER. The J segment lost 4 bases and the V segment lost 4 bases, leaving 9 bases of the junction unmatched. The CDR3 consists of 15 residues. DNA of the CDR3: TGCGCCAGCAGCCGAGCCCCACAGGGGAGCACTGAAGCTTTCTTT. Residues: CASSRAPQGSTEAFF.

The chain uses TRBV30 and TRBJ1-5, with D unclear. From germline, CDR1 is GTSNPN and CDR2 SVGIG (reference sequence). V shed 0 bases and J shed 4 bases, with 7 bases lying between them. The CDR3 has 13 amino acids. The CDR3 DNA follows: TGTGCCTGGAGTGTGTCAGAAAATCAGCCCCAGCATTTT. This encodes CAWSVSENQPQHF.

V usage is TRBV4-3 and J usage is TRBJ1-2; the match to TRBD1 covers 9 bases. Looked up from germline, CDR1 is LGHNA and CDR2 is YSLEER. The CDR3 loop spans 15 amino acids. V gave up 0 bases and J gave up 5 bases; unmatched junction bases: 4. CDR3 in DNA: TGCGCCAGCAGCCAAGACGGGACAGGGCTATATGGCTACACCTTC. Residues: CASSQDGTGLYGYTF.

The chain uses TRBV7-2 and TRBJ1-2, with D unclear. CDR3 length: 15 residues. Trimming removed 1 base at V and 4 bases at J, with 13 bases between. From germline, CDR1 is SGHTA and CDR2 FQGNSA. The CDR3, as DNA: TGTGCCAGCAGCTTAGAGGTGGGCCGGATCTATGGCTACACCTTC. Its protein product is CASSLEVGRIYGYTF.

In this sample, this clone turned up once. The chain couples TRBV19 to TRBJ1-2; 8 nucleotides agree with TRBD1. Germline assignment: CDR1 LNHDA and CDR2 SQIVND (reference sequence). Trimming at V came to 6 bases and at J to 6 bases, leaving 6 bases not matched to a gene. This CDR3 comprises 13 residues. The CDR3 loop is CASRPQGDNGYTF. CDR3 nucleotide sequence: TGTGCCAGTAGACCACAGGGGGACAATGGCTACACCTTC.

The chain combines TRBV18 with TRBJ2-7; TRBD1 agrees at 12 bases. The CDR3 contains 17 residues. CDR1 is KGHSH and CDR2 is LQKENI in the germline V gene. V shed 3 bases, J shed 6 bases, and the junction held 12 bases outside the gene matches. The CDR3: CASSPAEGQGAGGEQYF. CDR3 sequence (DNA): TGTGCCAGCTCACCGGCGGAGGGACAGGGGGCTGGGGGCGAGCAGTACTTC.

The chain is built from TRBV6-5 and TRBJ1-1; tentative D call: TRBD1 (5 bases). V gave up 2 bases and J gave up 0 bases, with 10 bases separating them. This CDR3 is 15 amino acids long. Germline-derived CDR1 and CDR2 are MNHEY and SVGAGI. CDR3 DNA sequence: TGTGCCAGCAGTTACCAGGCAGGGATGAACACTGAAGCTTTCTTT. It specifies CASSYQAGMNTEAFF.

The chain links TRBV19 to TRBJ1-5; 8 nucleotides align to TRBD1. CDR3 length: 14 residues. The V segment lost 3 bases and the J segment 7 bases; nucleotides outside the gene matches: 5. Germline V gene lookup returns CDR1 LNHDA and CDR2 SQIVND (reference sequence). As DNA, the CDR3 is TGTGCCAGTAGTATCGGACAGGGACAACAGCCCCAGCATTTT. Its translation: CASSIGQGQQPQHF. The whole variable domain, remainder taken from reference TRBV19 and TRBJ1-5, is DGGITQSPKYLFRKEGQNVTLSCEQNLNHDAMYWYRQDPGQGLRLIYYSQIVNDFQKGDIAEGYSVSREKKESFPLTVTSAQKNPTAFYLCASSIGQGQQPQHFGDGTRLSIL.

The rearrangement joins TRBV9 to TRBJ2-3, with 12 bases lining up with TRBD2. V shed 6 bases and J 4 bases; nucleotides not matched to a gene: 6. The CDR3 spans 15 residues. Per germline, CDR1 SGDLS and CDR2 YYNGEE. The CDR3 here is CASNPTSGGADTQYF. DNA of the CDR3: TGTGCCAGCAACCCGACTAGCGGGGGCGCAGATACGCAGTATTTT.

The chain uses TRBV11-2 and TRBJ2-2; TRBD1 might be the D (5 bases). CDR3 length: 16 amino acids. Trimming removed 0 bases at V and 6 bases at J, with 14 bases between. Germline values: CDR1 SGHAT, CDR2 FQNNGV. The CDR3 sequence is CASSLEQARRAGELFF. Here the CDR3 DNA reads TGTGCCAGCAGCTTAGAACAGGCGCGAAGGGCCGGGGAGCTGTTTTTT.

The chain employs TRBV7-8 and TRBJ1-6, with TRBD1 matching 7 bases. Germline CDR1 is SGHVS and CDR2 is FQNEAQ. This CDR3 has 16 residues. The trim removed 1 base at V and 6 bases at J, leaving 6 bases unmatched. The chain's CDR3 is CASSLVRGPGNSPLHF. CDR3 nucleotide sequence: TGTGCCAGCAGCTTAGTGAGGGGGCCTGGTAATTCACCCCTCCACTTT.

The chain combines TRBV7-2 with TRBJ2-3, with 8 bases matching TRBD2. The J segment lost 1 base and the V segment lost 5 bases, leaving 2 bases of the junction unmatched. CDR1 is SGHTA, CDR2 FQGNSA, per germline. The CDR3 consists of 14 residues. The DNA of the CDR3 is TGTGCCAGCAGCCCGGGACTAGGCACAGATACGCAGTATTTT. Amino acid sequence: CASSPGLGTDTQYF.

The rearrangement uses TRBV4-2 and TRBJ2-3; the D gene is possibly TRBD2 (5 bases). The germline V and J ends were trimmed by 4 bases and 6 bases, with 17 bases remaining between them. Germline V lookup: CDR1 LGHNA, CDR2 YNFKEQ. The CDR3 has 15 residues. The CDR3 is CASSPWRADSDTQYF. Written as DNA, the CDR3 is TGTGCCAGCAGCCCCTGGCGGGCTGACTCTGATACGCAGTATTTT.

This clone has a single count. At one boundary the junction diverges from the germline segment, which might be a read error. The chain couples TRBV28 to TRBJ1-1, with D maybe TRBD1 (6 bases). Germline V gene lookup returns CDR1 MDHEN and CDR2 SYDVKM. The CDR3 is made up of 12 amino acids. CDR3 nucleotides: TGTGCCAGCAGTCTATGGGACACCCAAGCTTTCTTT. This encodes CASSLWDTQAFF.

The chain carries TRBV7-2 and TRBJ2-7; weak D call: TRBD2 (5 bases). This CDR3 is built from 14 residues. The germline gives CDR1 SGHTA, CDR2 FQGNSA. V was pared by 4 bases and J by 4 bases, with 14 bases between. CDR3 in amino acids: CASSSVNGGYEQYF. The DNA of the CDR3 is TGTGCCAGCAGCTCAGTGAACGGAGGATACGAGCAGTACTTC.

The chain employs TRBV10-3 and TRBJ2-3, with 14 bases lining up with TRBD2. The ends lost 0 bases at V and 4 bases at J; junction bases unmatched: 6. Per germline, CDR1 ENHRY and CDR2 SYGVKD. CDR3 size: 18 residues. The CDR3 coding sequence is TGTGCCATCAGTGAGTCGTCTAAGGGACTAGCGGGAGCAGATACGCAGTATTTT. It encodes CAISESSKGLAGADTQYF.

The rearrangement joins TRBV5-4 to TRBJ2-3; 11 positions match TRBD1. Germline lookup yields CDR1 SGHNT and CDR2 YYREEE (reference sequence). The CDR3 totals 17 residues. V shed 0 bases and J 5 bases; nucleotides not matched to a gene: 8. Here the CDR3 reads CASSLGPGQGGRDTQYF. CDR3 in DNA: TGTGCCAGCAGCTTGGGTCCGGGACAGGGGGGGAGAGATACGCAGTATTTT.

The chain couples TRBV19 to TRBJ2-7, with 7 positions matching TRBD1. The V and J ends lost 3 bases and 5 bases, in that order; junction bases with no gene match: 7. In germline, CDR1 is LNHDA, CDR2 SQIVND (reference sequence). The CDR3 length is 14 residues. CDR3 residues: CASSIGAGGNEQYF. The CDR3 bases are TGTGCCAGTAGTATCGGGGCAGGGGGTAACGAGCAGTACTTC.

This clone was detected once. The chain links TRBV30 to TRBJ1-1; D gene unclear. Trimming cost V 0 bases and J 8 bases, with 10 bases left between them. This CDR3 contains 12 residues. Germline V gene data show CDR1 as GTSNPN and CDR2 as SVGIG (reference sequence). CDR3 loop: CAWSVRRSEAFF. CDR3 bases: TGTGCCTGGAGTGTGCGCAGGTCAGAAGCTTTCTTT. The variable domain in full, with the rest retrieved from reference TRBV30 and TRBJ1-1, is SQTIHQWPATLVQPVGSPLSLECTVEGTSNPNLYWYRQAAGRGLQLLFYSVGIGQISSEVPQNLSASRPQDRQFILSSKKLLLSDSGFYLCAWSVRRSEAFFGQGTRLTVV.

The CDR3 DNA reads TGTGCCAGCAGCTCTATAGCGGGGGGGACCGGGGAGCTGTTTTTT. Translation gives CASSSIAGGTGELFF. The chain joins TRBV11-2 to TRBJ2-2, with 11 bases that match TRBD2. The germline V gene encodes CDR1 SGHAT and CDR2 FQNNGV. After removal of 4 bases from V and 5 bases from J, the junction contained 3 bases not matched to a gene. This CDR3 has 15 residues.

The rearrangement joins TRBV28 to TRBJ2-7; 9 nucleotides align to TRBD1. CDR3 length: 12 amino acids. J was trimmed by 6 bases and V by 5 bases; bases with no gene match: 2. Germline lookup yields CDR1 MDHEN and CDR2 SYDVKM. The CDR3 loop is CASSQDRGEQYF. The CDR3 region has the DNA TGTGCCAGCAGTCAGGACAGGGGCGAGCAGTACTTC.